This entry lists 12 T cell receptor beta chains sequenced from one sample in a study of radiotherapy plus CTLA-4 blockade in lung cancer. Profiling relied on immunoSEQ multiplex PCR, and the TCRdb table lists in-frame clones only, not all of them. The table shows some 90,000 clones, with roughly 86% occurring only once. Sequencing was performed on peripheral blood, taken from a patient treated with radiotherapy plus ipilimumab. All receptors derive from a human donor with non-small cell lung cancer who had a partial response to radiotherapy plus ipilimumab.

CDR3 residues: CASSTPGTGGYNEQFF. Written as DNA, the CDR3 is TGTGCCAGCAGTACGCCCGGGACAGGGGGCTACAATGAGCAGTTCTTC. The J gene is TRBJ2-1, the V gene TRBV28; 11 bases align to TRBD1. This CDR3 is built from 16 residues. The V gene end was trimmed by 5 bases and the J gene end by 3 bases; junction bases not matched to a gene: 6. The germline gives CDR1 MDHEN, CDR2 SYDVKM. The whole variable domain, filled in from reference TRBV28 and TRBJ2-1, reads DVKVTQSSRYLVKRTGEKVFLECVQDMDHENMFWYRQDPGLGLRLIYFSYDVKMKEKGDIPEGYSVSREKKERFSLILESASTNQTSMYLCASSTPGTGGYNEQFFGPGTRLTVL.

V is TRBV7-9 and J is TRBJ2-1; 7 nucleotides align to TRBD1. The CDR3 is 14 amino acids. Germline CDR1 reads SEHNR; CDR2 reads FQNEAQ (reference sequence). V lost 7 bases, J lost 9 bases, and 12 bases stayed unmatched. CDR3: CASTRDSVAGEQFF. The CDR3 DNA is TGTGCCAGCACCCGGGACAGCGTTGCGGGTGAGCAGTTCTTC.

The chain employs TRBV28 and TRBJ1-4; D perhaps matches TRBD1 (6 bases). Germline CDR1 is MDHEN and CDR2 is SYDVKM. V was clipped by 6 bases and J by 6 bases, with 17 bases between them. The CDR3 extends over 15 amino acids. CDR3 sequence: CASSSRRGSDEKLFF. CDR3 sequence (DNA): TGTGCCAGCAGCTCCCGCAGGGGAAGTGATGAAAAACTGTTTTTT.

The CDR3 is CASSRGDSPLHF. The CDR3 region has the DNA TGTGCCAGCTCCCGGGGGGATTCACCCCTCCACTTT. The chain recombines TRBV18 with TRBJ1-6; D perhaps matches TRBD1 (5 bases). The ends were cut back, 6 bases at V and 8 bases at J, with 8 bases in the middle. The CDR3 length is 12 residues. Germline V gene lookup returns CDR1 KGHSH and CDR2 LQKENI.

This chain uses TRBV5-1 with TRBJ1-2, with 7 bases matching TRBD1. Unmatched junction bases numbered 10, after V lost 4 bases and J lost 4 bases. The CDR3 runs to 15 residues. Germline V gene data show CDR1 as SGHRS and CDR2 as YFSETQ. As DNA, the CDR3 is TGCGCCAGCAGCGGAGAGGACAGGCCCGGCTATGGCTACACCTTC. Its protein product is CASSGEDRPGYGYTF.

The rearrangement joins TRBV6-5 to TRBJ1-1; TRBD1 might be the D (5 bases). From germline, CDR1 is MNHEY and CDR2 SVGAGI. The CDR3 consists of 13 residues. Trimming removed 6 bases at V and 2 bases at J, with 10 bases between. The CDR3 region is CASSITGNTEAFF. The CDR3 DNA is TGTGCCAGCAGCATAACAGGAAACACTGAAGCTTTCTTT.

The rearrangement links TRBV11-2 to TRBJ2-7, with 8 positions matching TRBD1. This CDR3 region has 15 residues. In germline, CDR1 is SGHAT, CDR2 FQNNGV. Trimming removed 5 bases from V and 4 bases from J; junction bases left unmatched: 10. The CDR3: CASSRTGTGLYEQYF. In DNA form, the CDR3 reads TGTGCCAGCAGCAGAACCGGGACAGGCCTATACGAGCAGTACTTC.

This chain links TRBV7-2 with TRBJ2-3; 13 bases are a match to TRBD2. Trimming cost V 2 bases and J 5 bases; bases outside gene matches: 10. CDR1 and CDR2 (germline): SGHTA, FQGNSA. This CDR3 region has 18 residues. CDR3: CASSLRAGLAGTVDTQYF. The CDR3 DNA follows: TGTGCCAGCAGCTTACGGGCGGGACTAGCGGGAACAGTAGATACGCAGTATTTT.

This chain uses TRBV28 with TRBJ1-1; TRBD1 is a possible D gene (5 bases). V was pared by 2 bases and J by 1 base, with 14 bases between. The CDR3 totals 16 residues. Germline V gives CDR1 MDHEN, CDR2 SYDVKM. The CDR3 region is CASSLGADGQNTEAFF. The CDR3 DNA reads as TGTGCCAGCAGTTTAGGGGCGGACGGACAGAACACTGAAGCTTTCTTT.

This chain uses TRBV27 with TRBJ2-1, with D maybe TRBD1 (6 bases). Trimming cost V 5 bases and J 0 bases, with 8 bases left between them. This CDR3 contains 14 residues. Germline lookup yields CDR1 MNHEY and CDR2 SMNVEV (reference sequence). CDR3 in amino acids: CASSLDSSYNEQFF. CDR3 DNA sequence: TGTGCCAGCAGTCTGGACAGCTCCTACAATGAGCAGTTCTTC.

V usage is TRBV9 and J usage is TRBJ2-7, with 13 bases that match TRBD2. The CDR3 has 16 amino acids. Germline CDR1 reads SGDLS; CDR2 reads YYNGEE. The junction had 2 bases not matched to a gene; V was cut back by 0 bases and J by 2 bases. CDR3 residues: CASSVGTSGSPYEQYF. The DNA of the CDR3 is TGTGCCAGCAGCGTAGGGACTAGCGGGAGTCCCTACGAGCAGTACTTC.

This chain uses TRBV7-9 with TRBJ2-1; possibly TRBD2 for D (6 bases). This CDR3 has 15 residues. Germline V gene sequence: CDR1 SEHNR, CDR2 FQNEAQ (reference sequence). V lost 7 bases and J 2 bases, leaving 15 bases between the germline ends. The DNA for the CDR3 is TGTGCCAGCATCCCGGGACTCGTCACCTACAATGAGCAGTTCTTC. Translation gives CASIPGLVTYNEQFF.